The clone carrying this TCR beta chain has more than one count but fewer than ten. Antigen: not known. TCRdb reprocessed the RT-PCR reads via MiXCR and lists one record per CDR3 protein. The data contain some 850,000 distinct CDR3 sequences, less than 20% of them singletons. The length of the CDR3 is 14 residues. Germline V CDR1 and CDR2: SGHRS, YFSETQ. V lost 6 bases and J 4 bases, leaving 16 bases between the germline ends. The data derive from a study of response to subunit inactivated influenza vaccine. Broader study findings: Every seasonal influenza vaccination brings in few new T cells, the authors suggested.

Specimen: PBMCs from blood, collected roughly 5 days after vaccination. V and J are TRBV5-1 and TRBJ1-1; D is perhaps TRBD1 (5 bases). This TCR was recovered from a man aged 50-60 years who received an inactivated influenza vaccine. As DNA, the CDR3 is TGCGCCAGCACCCACCCAGGGAGTGGCACTGAAGCTTTCTTT. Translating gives CASTHPGSGTEAFF.